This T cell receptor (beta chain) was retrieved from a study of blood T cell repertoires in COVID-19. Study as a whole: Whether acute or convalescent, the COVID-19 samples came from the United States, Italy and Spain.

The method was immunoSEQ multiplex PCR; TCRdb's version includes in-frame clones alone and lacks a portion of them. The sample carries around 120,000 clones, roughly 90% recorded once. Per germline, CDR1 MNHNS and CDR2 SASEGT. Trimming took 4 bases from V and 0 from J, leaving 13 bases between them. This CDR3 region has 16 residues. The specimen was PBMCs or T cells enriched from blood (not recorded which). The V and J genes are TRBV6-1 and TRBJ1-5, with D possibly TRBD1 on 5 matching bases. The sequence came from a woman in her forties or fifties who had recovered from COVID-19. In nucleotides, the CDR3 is TGTGCCAGCAGTGTGGCGGGACCCTATAGCAATCAGCCCCAGCATTTT. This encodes CASSVAGPYSNQPQHF.